This T cell receptor (beta chain) was observed in a study of CD8+ T cells in alopecia areata. Notes on the study in general: TCR sharing was clearer in mice than between patients, perhaps partly owing to patient HLA diversity. Scalp sequencing captures resident alphabeta T cells of normal skin too. Higher clonality was seen in lesional scalp than in normal scalp, especially in alopecia totalis/universalis.

On this clone itself: Its antigen is as yet unknown.

The germline gives CDR1 MDHEN, CDR2 SYDVKM. Trimming cost V 6 bases and J 4 bases; bases outside gene matches: 8. This CDR3 comprises 14 residues. Following RNA extraction, reverse transcription yielded cDNA that acted as the sequencing template. The protocol was immunoSEQ multiplex PCR, while the TCRdb copy is restricted to in-frame clones and leaves out a portion. The sample includes 110,000 or so clones, almost 60% of them seen just once. The J gene is TRBJ1-2, the V gene TRBV28; 7 nucleotides line up with TRBD1. The sequence was collected from a human donor in good health. The sample comprised CD8+ T cells sorted from blood. CDR3 residues: CASSPNRGLYGYTF. CDR3 bases: TGTGCCAGCAGCCCTAACAGGGGCCTCTATGGCTACACCTTC.